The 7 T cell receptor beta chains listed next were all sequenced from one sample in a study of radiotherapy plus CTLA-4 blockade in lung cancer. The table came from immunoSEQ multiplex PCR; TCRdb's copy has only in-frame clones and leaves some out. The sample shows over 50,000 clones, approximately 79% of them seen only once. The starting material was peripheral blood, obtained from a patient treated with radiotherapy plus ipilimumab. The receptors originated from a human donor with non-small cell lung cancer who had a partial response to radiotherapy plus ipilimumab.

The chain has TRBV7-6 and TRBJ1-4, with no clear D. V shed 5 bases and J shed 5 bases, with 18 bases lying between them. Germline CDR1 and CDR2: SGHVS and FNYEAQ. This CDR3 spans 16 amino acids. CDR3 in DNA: TGTGCCAGCAGCCCATCGTATGCCCAGGTGAATGAAAAACTGTTTTTT. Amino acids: CASSPSYAQVNEKLFF.

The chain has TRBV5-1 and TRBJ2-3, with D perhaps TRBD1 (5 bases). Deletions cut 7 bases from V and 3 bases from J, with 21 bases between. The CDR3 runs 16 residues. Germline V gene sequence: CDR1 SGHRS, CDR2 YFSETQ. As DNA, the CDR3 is TGCGCCAGCTCTATCTGGGGCCCGGCCGGGACAGATACGCAGTATTTT. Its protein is CASSIWGPAGTDTQYF.

The CDR3 DNA reads as TGTGCCAGCAGCGCCGGGACTAGCGGGGAGATTTCCTACGAGCAGTACTTC. Translated: CASSAGTSGEISYEQYF. The chain is built from TRBV9 and TRBJ2-7; 13 nucleotides match TRBD2. CDR1 is SGDLS, CDR2 YYNGEE, per germline. Unmatched junction bases numbered 7, after V lost 3 bases and J lost 1 base. CDR3 size: 17 residues.

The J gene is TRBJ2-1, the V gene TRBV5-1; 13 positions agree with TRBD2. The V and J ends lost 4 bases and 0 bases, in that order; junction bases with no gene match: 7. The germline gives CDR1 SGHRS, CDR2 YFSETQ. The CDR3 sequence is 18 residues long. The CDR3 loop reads CASSPSGTSGNSYNEQFF. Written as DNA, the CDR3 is TGCGCCAGCAGCCCCTCCGGGACTAGCGGGAACTCCTACAATGAGCAGTTCTTC.

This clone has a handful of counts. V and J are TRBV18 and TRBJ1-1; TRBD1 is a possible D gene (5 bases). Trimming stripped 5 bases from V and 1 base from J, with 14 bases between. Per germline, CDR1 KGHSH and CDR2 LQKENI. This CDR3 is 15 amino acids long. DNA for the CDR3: TGTGCCAGCTCAGGCTCTTTCGGGGGGAACACTGAAGCTTTCTTT. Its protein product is CASSGSFGGNTEAFF.

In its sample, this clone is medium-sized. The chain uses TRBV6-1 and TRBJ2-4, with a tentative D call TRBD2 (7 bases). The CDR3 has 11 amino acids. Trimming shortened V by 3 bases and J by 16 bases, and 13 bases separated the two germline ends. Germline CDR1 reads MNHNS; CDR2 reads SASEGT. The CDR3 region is CASSERGPSYF. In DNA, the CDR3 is TGTGCCAGCAGTGAGCGGGGGCCGAGCTACTTC.

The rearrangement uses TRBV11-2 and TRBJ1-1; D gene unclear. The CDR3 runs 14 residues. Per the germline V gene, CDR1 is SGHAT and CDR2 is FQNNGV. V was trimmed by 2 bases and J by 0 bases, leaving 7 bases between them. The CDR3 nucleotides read TGTGCCAGCAGCTTAACAGTAATGAACACTGAAGCTTTCTTT. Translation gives CASSLTVMNTEAFF.